The rows below give T cell receptor beta chains drawn from one sample of a study of a mutant IDH1 vaccine in newly diagnosed glioma. The method was immunoSEQ multiplex PCR; TCRdb's version includes in-frame clones alone and lacks a portion of them. The sample has around 69,000 clones; about 88% are singletons. No cognate antigen is known for these TCRs. The specimen comprised PBMCs, sampled from a glioma patient whose treatment included an IDH1 peptide vaccine. The origin of the receptors is a man aged 25 to 45 with glioma. The CDR3 runs from the conserved cysteine through the conserved F or W. D genes are given only for firm matches. Size is omitted from some rows. Given values are once, few, many or a class for expanded clones.

J: TRBJ1-4; V: TRBV5-1; D: TRBD1; size: NA; CDR3: CASSSTGGSEKLFF; DNA: TGCGCCAGCAGCTCGACAGGGGGCTCTGAAAAACTGTTTTTT
J: TRBJ1-5; V: TRBV18; D: NA; size: NA; CDR3: CASSPSPRGRGPQHF; DNA: TGTGCCAGCTCACCTTCTCCGCGGGGCCGGGGGCCCCAGCATTTT
J: TRBJ2-3; V: TRBV27; D: NA; size: NA; CDR3: CASSLFRGEEPQYF; DNA: TGTGCCAGCAGTTTATTCCGGGGCGAAGAGCCGCAGTATTTT
J: TRBJ2-3; V: TRBV7-2; D: TRBD1; size: NA; CDR3: CASSGWTGADTQYF; DNA: TGTGCCAGCAGCGGCTGGACAGGGGCAGATACGCAGTATTTT
J: TRBJ1-3; V: TRBV5-1; D: TRBD1; size: NA; CDR3: CASSFQPGGQGPGNTIYF; DNA: TGCGCCAGCAGCTTTCAACCGGGGGGACAGGGCCCTGGAAACACCATATATTTT
J: TRBJ2-7; V: TRBV28; D: NA; size: NA; CDR3: CASSFPGVSYEQYF; DNA: TGTGCCAGCAGTTTTCCCGGGGTATCCTACGAGCAGTACTTC
J: TRBJ1-1; V: TRBV9; D: NA; size: NA; CDR3: CASSVEVGLSTEAFF; DNA: TGTGCCAGCAGCGTAGAAGTGGGGTTGAGCACTGAAGCTTTCTTT
J: TRBJ1-2; V: TRBV21-1; D: NA; size: NA; CDR3: CASRNRGANYGYTF; DNA: TGTGCCAGCAGGAACAGGGGCGCTAACTATGGCTACACCTTC
J: TRBJ2-7; V: TRBV27; D: TRBD2; size: NA; CDR3: CASSFNSGTAYEQYF; DNA: TGTGCCAGCAGTTTCAATAGCGGGACCGCCTACGAGCAGTACTTC
J: TRBJ2-3; V: TRBV5-1; D: TRBD2; size: NA; CDR3: CASSLQSGARADTQYF; DNA: TGCGCCAGCAGCTTGCAGAGCGGGGCCAGGGCAGATACGCAGTATTTT
J: TRBJ2-1; V: TRBV28; D: TRBD1; size: NA; CDR3: CASSRTGVRDEQFF; DNA: TGTGCCAGCAGTCGCACAGGGGTTCGTGATGAGCAGTTCTTC
J: TRBJ1-2; V: TRBV9; D: NA; size: few; CDR3: CASSAHSTSLIYGYTF; DNA: TGTGCCAGCAGCGCACATAGTACTTCGTTGATTTATGGCTACACCTTC
J: TRBJ1-2; V: TRBV7-9; D: NA; size: NA; CDR3: CASSPTGNYGYTF; DNA: TGTGCCAGCAGCCCGACCGGGAACTATGGCTACACCTTC
J: TRBJ2-6; V: TRBV6-6; D: NA; size: NA; CDR3: CASSPGRPAGANVLTF; DNA: TGTGCCAGCAGTCCAGGGCGACCCGCTGGGGCCAACGTCCTGACTTTC
J: TRBJ2-7; V: TRBV9; D: TRBD2; size: NA; CDR3: CASSPPSGMAYEQYF; DNA: TGTGCCAGCAGCCCCCCTAGCGGTATGGCCTACGAGCAGTACTTC
J: TRBJ1-1; V: TRBV2; D: NA; size: NA; CDR3: CASGVRGRNTEAFF; DNA: TGTGCCAGCGGGGTAAGGGGAAGGAACACTGAAGCTTTCTTT
J: TRBJ2-7; V: TRBV28; D: TRBD1; size: NA; CDR3: CASSYDRGAPDYEQYF; DNA: TGTGCCAGCAGTTACGACAGGGGCGCGCCTGACTACGAGCAGTACTTC
J: TRBJ1-1; V: TRBV4-3; D: TRBD1; size: NA; CDR3: CASSQQGDVSTEAFF; DNA: TGCGCCAGCAGCCAACAGGGGGATGTAAGCACTGAAGCTTTCTTT
J: TRBJ1-4; V: TRBV5-6; D: NA; size: NA; CDR3: CASTVGGGEKLFF; DNA: TGTGCCAGCACCGTGGGCGGGGGCGAAAAACTGTTTTTT
J: TRBJ1-5; V: TRBV2; D: TRBD1; size: NA; CDR3: CASSTDRGREQPQHF; DNA: TGTGCCAGCAGTACCGACAGGGGGCGGGAACAGCCCCAGCATTTT
J: TRBJ2-7; V: TRBV5-1; D: NA; size: NA; CDR3: CASSLPGQNEQYF; DNA: TGCGCCAGCAGCTTACCAGGGCAGAACGAGCAGTACTTC
J: TRBJ2-4; V: TRBV19; D: NA; size: NA; CDR3: CASSQDPFEAGAKNIQYF; DNA: TGTGCCAGTAGCCAAGACCCCTTCGAGGCGGGGGCCAAAAACATTCAGTACTTC
J: TRBJ1-2; V: TRBV6-5; D: NA; size: NA; CDR3: CASKPGVGVYGYTF; DNA: TGTGCCAGCAAACCAGGGGTAGGCGTCTATGGCTACACCTTC
J: TRBJ2-7; V: TRBV5-6; D: TRBD2; size: NA; CDR3: CASSVLAGASYEQYF; DNA: TGTGCCAGCAGCGTACTAGCGGGGGCCTCCTACGAGCAGTACTTC
J: TRBJ2-3; V: TRBV6-5; D: NA; size: NA; CDR3: CASSRMDTQYF; DNA: TGTGCCAGCAGTCGCATGGATACGCAGTATTTT
J: TRBJ2-6; V: TRBV5-1; D: TRBD2; size: NA; CDR3: CASSLGLAGDSGANVLTF; DNA: TGCGCCAGCAGCTTGGGACTAGCGGGAGATAGTGGGGCCAACGTCCTGACTTTC
J: TRBJ1-1; V: TRBV27; D: NA; size: NA; CDR3: CASRGTIPAEAFF; DNA: TGTGCCAGCAGGGGGACGATCCCGGCTGAAGCTTTCTTT
J: TRBJ1-4; V: TRBV18; D: NA; size: NA; CDR3: CASSQRTTATNEKLFF; DNA: TGTGCCAGCTCCCAGAGAACTACCGCAACTAATGAAAAACTGTTTTTT
J: TRBJ1-2; V: TRBV18; D: NA; size: NA; CDR3: CASSPPGAGSNYGYTF; DNA: TGTGCCAGCTCACCTCCAGGAGCAGGGTCGAACTATGGCTACACCTTC
J: TRBJ1-2; V: TRBV5-1; D: NA; size: NA; CDR3: CASSLEGIGGYTF; DNA: TGCGCCAGCAGCTTGGAAGGGATCGGGGGCTACACCTTC
J: TRBJ2-1; V: TRBV28; D: NA; size: NA; CDR3: CASRLRRRGQGTYNEQFF; DNA: TGTGCCAGCAGACTTCGACGGAGGGGTCAGGGCACCTACAATGAGCAGTTCTTC
J: TRBJ1-1; V: TRBV18; D: NA; size: NA; CDR3: CASSYGQTYEAFF; DNA: TGTGCCAGCTCATACGGACAGACGTACGAAGCTTTCTTT
J: TRBJ2-5; V: TRBV2; D: TRBD2; size: once; CDR3: CASRASGGVLRETQYF; DNA: TGTGCCTCCAGGGCTAGCGGGGGAGTTCTTCGGGAGACCCAGTACTTC
J: TRBJ1-6; V: TRBV2; D: NA; size: NA; CDR3: CASRTSSYNSPLHF; DNA: TGTGCCAGCAGGACTAGCTCCTATAATTCACCCCTCCACTTT
J: TRBJ2-3; V: TRBV5-4; D: NA; size: NA; CDR3: CASSRTSTDTQYF; DNA: TGTGCCAGCAGCCGCACTAGCACAGATACGCAGTATTTT
J: TRBJ2-7; V: TRBV7-2; D: NA; size: NA; CDR3: CASSFLLREQYF; DNA: TGTGCCAGCAGCTTCCTTCTCCGGGAGCAGTACTTC
J: TRBJ2-1; V: TRBV10-1; D: NA; size: NA; CDR3: CASSESNQGWQFF; DNA: TGCGCCAGCAGTGAGTCGAATCAGGGGTGGCAGTTCTTC